Shown below are 22 T cell receptor beta chains from a single sample sequenced in a study of early T cells in non-severe SARS-CoV-2 infection (dated by TCRdb to about 2021). Libraries were built with 5' RACE. The listed sequencing device is NextSeq 500. Using fastp at Q25 and MiXCR, TCRdb reprocessed the public reads and kept productive beta chains. Here each entry gathers all rows of one CDR3 protein and keeps the most common genes and DNA. The sample table contains 30,000 or so distinct CDR3 sequences; only one count was recorded for roughly 4.7% of them. The biggest ten clones account for 6% to 6.5% of the sample. The specimen sequenced was whole blood. These receptors were taken from an adult who was a healthcare worker with PCR-confirmed SARS-CoV-2 infection or an uninfected control (not recorded which).

The chain employs TRBV6-1 and TRBJ2-7; tentative D call: TRBD1 (5 bases). Germline values: CDR1 MNHNS, CDR2 SASEGT. This CDR3 is 14 amino acids long. Trimming took off 4 bases at V and 5 bases at J, with 15 bases between the two ends. The CDR3 DNA follows: TGTGCCAGCAGTGTAGGGGCGGCGGCCAACGAGCAGTACTTC. It codes for CASSVGAAANEQYF.

This clonotype was counted many times. The rearrangement links TRBV18 to TRBJ1-5, with TRBD1 identical over 8 bases. Per the germline V gene, CDR1 is KGHSH and CDR2 is LQKENI. The V gene end was trimmed by 3 bases and the J gene end by 6 bases; junction bases not matched to a gene: 10. This CDR3 region has 16 residues. The CDR3, as DNA: TGTGCCAGCTCACCCTCGGGGCAGGGGGCCGGTCAGCCCCAGCATTTT. Its protein product is CASSPSGQGAGQPQHF. Full variable domain (remainder filled in from reference TRBV18 and TRBJ1-5): NAGVMQNPRHLVRRRGQEARLRCSPMKGHSHVYWYRQLPEEGLKFMVYLQKENIIDESGMPKERFSAEFPKEGPSILRIQQVVRGDSAAYFCASSPSGQGAGQPQHFGDGTRLSIL.

There are many counts of this clonotype. J is TRBJ2-2 and V is TRBV20-1, with unresolved D. Trimming pared 1 base from V and 3 bases from J, leaving 3 bases between. CDR1 is DFQATT and CDR2 is SNEGSKA in the germline V gene (reference sequence). The CDR3 extends over 12 amino acids. The CDR3 nucleotides are TGCAGTGCTAGAGGGGACACCGGGGAGCTGTTTTTT. Amino acid sequence: CSARGDTGELFF.

This clonotype appeared many times. The chain uses TRBV19 and TRBJ1-2; 10 bases agree with TRBD1. Germline loops: CDR1 LNHDA, CDR2 SQIVND (reference sequence). V was pared by 7 bases and J by 6 bases, with 17 bases of the junction left unmatched. The CDR3 has 17 amino acids. The CDR3 DNA follows: TGTGCCAGTATTCCCCGGGACAGGGGCTTCTTTCGGGATGGCTACACCTTC. Translating it yields CASIPRDRGFFRDGYTF.

This clonotype has a count of ten or more. This chain joins TRBV10-2 and TRBJ2-7; TRBD1 matches 8 bases. The V gene end was trimmed by 0 bases and the J gene end by 6 bases; junction bases not matched to a gene: 10. CDR1 WSHSY and CDR2 SAAADI come from the germline V gene. This CDR3 has 16 residues. The CDR3 here is CASSESRAGGRGEQYF. CDR3 in DNA: TGCGCCAGCAGTGAGTCGAGGGCAGGGGGCAGGGGCGAGCAGTACTTC.

This clonotype was seen ten or more times. The chain combines TRBV25-1 with TRBJ2-6; D remains ambiguous. Looked up from germline, CDR1 is MGHDK and CDR2 is SYGVNS. V was clipped by 4 bases and J by 0 bases, with 16 bases between them. This CDR3 spans 18 amino acids. The CDR3 here is CASSGREGPTSGANVLTF. The CDR3 coding sequence is TGTGCCAGCAGTGGGAGAGAAGGTCCGACCTCTGGGGCCAACGTCCTGACTTTC.

The rearrangement uses TRBV11-2 and TRBJ2-6; the D gene is possibly TRBD1 (5 bases). CDR1 and CDR2 (germline): SGHAT, FQNNGV. V gave up 4 bases and J gave up 2 bases, with 18 bases separating them. The CDR3 covers 18 residues. CDR3 protein: CASSSLIDRGAGANVLTF. CDR3 sequence (DNA): TGTGCCAGCAGCTCCCTCATTGATAGGGGCGCTGGGGCCAACGTCCTGACTTTC.

The gene calls are TRBV7-3 and TRBJ2-1, with 7 bases identical to TRBD1. Unmatched junction bases numbered 3, after V lost 5 bases and J lost 5 bases. CDR3 length: 13 residues. Germline values: CDR1 SGHTA, CDR2 FQGTGA. This CDR3 is CASSHGTDNEQFF. CDR3 DNA sequence: TGTGCCAGCAGCCACGGGACAGACAATGAGCAGTTCTTC.

This clonotype occurred a few times. The V gene is TRBV7-2, the J gene TRBJ2-1; 8 bases line up with TRBD2. Germline V gene data show CDR1 as SGHTA and CDR2 as FQGNSA. Germline trimming cut 2 bases from V and 9 bases from J; bases unmatched to any gene: 12. This CDR3 is 16 amino acids long. The CDR3 region is CASSLFPSGSRSEQFF. The CDR3 nucleotides are TGTGCCAGCAGCTTATTTCCCAGCGGGAGTAGATCTGAGCAGTTCTTC.

This chain uses TRBV5-6 with TRBJ2-7, with D maybe TRBD1 (7 bases). Deletions cut 0 bases from V and 7 bases from J, with 20 bases between. The length of the CDR3 is 16 residues. Germline-derived CDR1 and CDR2 are SGHDT and YYEEEE. CDR3 loop: CASSLDPEGAVGEQYF. The CDR3 DNA follows: TGTGCCAGCAGCTTGGACCCGGAGGGGGCCGTGGGAGAGCAGTACTTC.

This clonotype was seen repeatedly, ten times or more. This chain uses TRBV4-1 with TRBJ2-1, with TRBD2 matching 7 bases. This CDR3 is built from 17 residues. V shed 1 base, J shed 0 bases, and the junction held 6 bases outside the gene matches. Germline V gene lookup returns CDR1 MGHRA and CDR2 YSYEKL. CDR3: CASSQGSGLSSYNEQFF. In DNA, the CDR3 is TGCGCCAGCAGCCAAGGTAGCGGGCTTAGCTCCTACAATGAGCAGTTCTTC.

In its sample, this clonotype was seen many times. The chain combines TRBV5-1 with TRBJ2-5; possible D gene TRBD2, 6 bases. The V gene lost 3 bases and the J gene lost 2 bases, with 8 bases spanning the gap. The CDR3 extends over 13 amino acids. CDR1 and CDR2 from the germline V gene are SGHRS and YFSETQ. In DNA, the CDR3 is TGCGCCAGCAGCTGGGACTTACAAGAGACCCAGTACTTC. It specifies CASSWDLQETQYF.

CDR3 DNA sequence: TGTGCCAGCAGCCGAAGTCCCGGGACAGGGAACACCGGGGAGCTGTTTTTT. It specifies CASSRSPGTGNTGELFF. The chain uses TRBV11-2 and TRBJ2-2, with TRBD1 matching over 8 bases. From germline, CDR1 is SGHAT and CDR2 FQNNGV. After removal of 5 bases from V and 1 base from J, the junction contained 9 bases not matched to a gene. This CDR3 is 17 amino acids long.

J is TRBJ2-7 and V is TRBV12-3 or TRBV12-4; D is perhaps TRBD2 (5 bases). There are 11 residues in the CDR3. V lost 8 bases and J lost 5, with 10 bases in between. CDR3 bases: TGTGCCAGCGGGAGATTAAACGAGCAGTACTTC. Encoded protein: CASGRLNEQYF.

In its sample, this clonotype was seen many times. A junction end diverges from the germline sequence, so it may reflect a read error. The chain couples TRBV7-7 to TRBJ2-3; 7 bases line up with TRBD2. From germline, CDR1 is SSHAT and CDR2 FNYEAQ (reference sequence). The CDR3 is made up of 14 amino acids. This CDR3 reads CASSARGSTDTQYF. CDR3 coding DNA: TGTGCTAGCAGCGCGCGGGGGAGCACAGATACGCAGTATTTT.

This clonotype has ten or more counts. The CDR3 reads CATSDAGLAGGTTYNEQFF. The DNA for the CDR3 is TGTGCCACCAGTGATGCCGGACTAGCGGGAGGGACAACCTACAATGAGCAGTTCTTC. V gene TRBV24-1 combines with J gene TRBJ2-1, with 15 bases matching TRBD2. With 3 bases clipped from V and 2 bases from J, the junction kept 7 bases outside the gene matches. The CDR3 extends over 19 amino acids. Looked up from germline, CDR1 is KGHDR and CDR2 is SFDVKD.

This clonotype occurred many times. The chain carries TRBV29-1 and TRBJ1-1, with D perhaps matching TRBD1 (6 bases). Germline CDR1 SQVTM, CDR2 ANQGSEA. With 4 bases removed from V and 1 base from J, the gap between germline ends came to 13 bases. The CDR3 sequence is 14 residues long. The CDR3 DNA sequence: TGCAGCGTTGGCCACACAGGGAAGAACACTGAAGCTTTCTTT. As protein: CSVGHTGKNTEAFF.

The sample holds many counts of this clonotype. The chain links TRBV2 to TRBJ1-1; 7 bases are a match to TRBD1. The CDR3 consists of 13 residues. Trimming took 6 bases from V and 4 from J; bases not matched to a gene: 5. Germline V gene lookup returns CDR1 SNHLY and CDR2 FYNNEI. CDR3 residues: CASSRQGTTEAFF. The CDR3 DNA reads as TGTGCCAGCAGCAGACAGGGAACCACTGAAGCTTTCTTT.

This clonotype was observed many times. The J gene is TRBJ2-7, the V gene TRBV7-2; D possibly matches TRBD1 or TRBD2 (5 bases each). Germline loops: CDR1 SGHTA, CDR2 FQGNSA. This CDR3 has 14 amino acids. Trimming removed 5 bases at V and 3 bases at J, with 14 bases between. The CDR3 sequence: CASSHRDGSYEQYF. For the CDR3, the DNA is TGTGCCAGCAGCCACCGGGACGGAAGCTACGAGCAGTACTTC. Based on the CDR3 plus reference TRBV7-2 and TRBJ2-7, the full variable domain is GAGVSQSPSNKVTEKGKDVELRCDPISGHTALYWYRQSLGQGLEFLIYFQGNSAPDKSGLPSDRFSAERTGGSVSTLTIQRTQQEDSAVYLCASSHRDGSYEQYFGPGTRLTVT.

This clonotype was seen only a few times. This chain links TRBV12-3 or TRBV12-4 with TRBJ1-6; D is unresolved. The CDR3 is 16 amino acids. Trimming took 7 bases from V and 0 from J, leaving 13 bases between them. This CDR3 reads CASTPGGSSYNSPLHF. The CDR3 nucleotides read TGTGCCAGCACCCCAGGAGGGAGCTCCTATAATTCACCCCTCCACTTT.

This clonotype was recorded many times. This chain joins TRBV5-6 and TRBJ2-5; unclear D gene. V dropped 4 bases and J dropped 2 bases, with 9 bases sitting between them. The CDR3 runs to 13 residues. Germline V gene data show CDR1 as SGHDT and CDR2 as YYEEEE. The CDR3 is CASSTYTQETQYF. The CDR3 DNA reads TGTGCCAGCAGCACGTACACGCAAGAGACCCAGTACTTC.

This clonotype occurred many times. V usage is TRBV11-2 and J usage is TRBJ1-2, with TRBD1 as a possible D gene (5 bases). The CDR3 spans 15 residues. Germline V CDR1 and CDR2: SGHAT, FQNNGV. Trimming left V 4 bases short and J 6 bases short, with 18 bases between. CDR3 sequence reads: CASSSEGLGAHGYTF. Written as DNA, the CDR3 is TGTGCCAGCAGCTCCGAGGGGTTAGGGGCCCATGGCTACACCTTC.